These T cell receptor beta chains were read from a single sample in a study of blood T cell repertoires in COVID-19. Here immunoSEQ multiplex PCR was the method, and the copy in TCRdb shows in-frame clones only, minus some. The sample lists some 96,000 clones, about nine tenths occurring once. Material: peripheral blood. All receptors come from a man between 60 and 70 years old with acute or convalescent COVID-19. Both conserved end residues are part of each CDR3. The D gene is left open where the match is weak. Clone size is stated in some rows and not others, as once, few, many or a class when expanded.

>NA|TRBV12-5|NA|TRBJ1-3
TGTGCTAGTGGTTTGGTCCTTACGAGGGACACCATATATTTT
CASGLVLTRDTIYF
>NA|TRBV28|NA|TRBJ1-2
TGTGCCAGCAGTCAACAGGGCCTCTATGGCTACACCTTC
CASSQQGLYGYTF
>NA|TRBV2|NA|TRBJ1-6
TGTGCCAGCAGCGTCGGCCTTGGGGGGTCACCCCTCCACTTT
CASSVGLGGSPLHF
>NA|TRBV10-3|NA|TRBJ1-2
TGTGCCATCGGCGCAGGGAAGGATGGCTACACCTTC
CAIGAGKDGYTF
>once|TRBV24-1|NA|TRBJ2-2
TGTGCCACCCGTCAGGGGAACACCGGGGAGCTGTTTTTT
CATRQGNTGELFF
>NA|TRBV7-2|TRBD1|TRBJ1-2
TGTGCCAGCGCTGGGACAGGGGGGTATGGCTACACCTTC
CASAGTGGYGYTF
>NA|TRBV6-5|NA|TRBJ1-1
TGTGCCAGCAGTTTCATGAACACTGAAGCTTTCTTT
CASSFMNTEAFF
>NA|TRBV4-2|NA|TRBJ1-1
TGTGCCAGCAGCCAAGTGGGCAGGGCGGTTGCTGAAGCTTTCTTT
CASSQVGRAVAEAFF
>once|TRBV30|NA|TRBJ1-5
TGTGCCTGGAGCCGAGAAAGCAATCAGCCCCAGCATTTT
CAWSRESNQPQHF
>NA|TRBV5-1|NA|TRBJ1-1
TGCGCCAGCAGCTTGGCCAGAACGAACACTGAAGCTTTCTTT
CASSLARTNTEAFF
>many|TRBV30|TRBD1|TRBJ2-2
TGTGCCTGGAGCCTGACAGGGGGCTTCACCGGGGAGCTGTTTTTT
CAWSLTGGFTGELFF